This TCR beta chain originates from a study of shared clonotypes between healthy human individuals. At the level of the study: Each donor had three CD4 naive, three CD4 memory, two CD8 naive and one CD8 memory plate.

Assay execution took place at the deep level. Data came from immunoSEQ multiplex PCR; TCRdb stores just in-frame clones and leaves some out. The sample has over 2 million clones; around 96% are singletons. CD45RO-negative, CCR7-positively selected cells formed the naive CD8 fraction, excluding terminally differentiated effector memory CD45RA+ cells. The V gene's germline CDR1 is SGHAT and CDR2 FQNNGV. This CDR3 spans 15 amino acids. The study, taken as a whole, reports: Naive subsets generally had larger estimated richness than memory subsets.

This clone was recorded only once. The antigen is not known. The J gene is TRBJ2-5, the V gene TRBV11-2; 11 positions match TRBD1. The J call is uncertain, as TRBJ2-7 better fits the DNA end. The material sequenced was naive CD8+ T cells sorted from blood. This receptor was identified in a man between 18 and 35 years old in good health. Written as DNA, the CDR3 is TGTGCCAGCAGCTTAGGGACAGGGGGCGGGTACGAGCAGTACTTC. Translating it yields CASSLGTGGGYEQYF.